One sample yielded the 21 T cell receptor beta chains listed below, sequenced in a study of human T cells and chemical hapten exposure. TCRdb re-analysed the RACE reads in MiXCR, keeping a single row per CDR3 protein. Among 57,000 or so distinct CDR3 sequences listed, around 10% were seen once. The sample's time point: pre-sensitization, week 0. The treatment was: therapeutic diphenylcyclopropenone sensitization with weekly scalp DPC. The sequencing used whole blood, collected in connection with sensitization to the hapten diphenylcyclopropenone (DPC). Receptors originate from a woman between 35 and 50 years old with alopecia areata. Some clones in this sample may be carry-over from other donors' samples.

This chain joins TRBV6-2 or TRBV6-3 and TRBJ1-1; D is possibly TRBD1 (5 bases). The CDR3 has 12 amino acids. The V end was cut by 8 bases, the J end by 0 bases, with 7 bases between. Per the germline V gene, CDR1 is MNHEY and CDR2 is SVGEGT. The CDR3 is CASLRVNTEAFF. For the CDR3, the DNA is TGTGCCAGCCTCAGGGTGAACACTGAAGCTTTCTTT.

This clonotype was found a few times. V gene TRBV7-2 combines with J gene TRBJ2-2; D is unresolved. Germline V gene sequence: CDR1 SGHTA, CDR2 FQGNSA. V lost 5 bases and J 1 base, leaving 14 bases between the germline ends. CDR3 length: 16 residues. The CDR3 DNA reads as TGTGCCAGCAGCCCCCACGCTGCCGGGAACACCGGGGAGCTGTTTTTT. Amino acid sequence: CASSPHAAGNTGELFF. The variable domain in full, with the rest retrieved from reference TRBV7-2 and TRBJ2-2, is GAGVSQSPSNKVTEKGKDVELRCDPISGHTALYWYRQSLGQGLEFLIYFQGNSAPDKSGLPSDRFSAERTGGSVSTLTIQRTQQEDSAVYLCASSPHAAGNTGELFFGEGSRLTVL.

The rearrangement uses TRBV7-2 and TRBJ2-1, with D tentatively TRBD2 (6 bases). Looked up from germline, CDR1 is SGHTA and CDR2 is FQGNSA. The CDR3 is made up of 16 amino acids. V was clipped by 4 bases and J by 4 bases, with 17 bases between them. CDR3 loop: CASSSRAGTVYNEQFF. As DNA, the CDR3 is TGTGCCAGCAGCTCTAGAGCCGGGACTGTTTACAATGAGCAGTTCTTC.

The gene calls are TRBV29-1 and TRBJ1-2; TRBD1 matches at 7 bases. In germline, CDR1 is SQVTM, CDR2 ANQGSEA. V lost 4 bases, J lost 0 bases, and 5 bases stayed unmatched. This CDR3 is 14 amino acids long. DNA of the CDR3: TGCAGCGTTGTGGGACAGCGAACTAACTATGGCTACACCTTC. It codes for CSVVGQRTNYGYTF.

This clonotype was picked up many times. V usage is TRBV27 and J usage is TRBJ2-2; D is possibly TRBD1 (7 bases). Germline V gene lookup returns CDR1 MNHEY and CDR2 SMNVEV (reference sequence). This CDR3 spans 16 amino acids. Trimming stripped 5 bases from V and 2 bases from J, with 15 bases between. CDR3 nucleotides: TGTGCCAGCAGTCCGAGGGGGGACAGAAACACCGGGGAGCTGTTTTTT. Translating gives CASSPRGDRNTGELFF.

This clonotype was counted between two and nine times. The CDR3 does not close with the conserved phenylalanine or tryptophan, likely indicating a read error. The DNA is omitted, as the CDR3 cannot be located on it reliably, and the CDR3 follows TCRdb's listing. The chain recombines TRBV7-9 with TRBJ2-1; TRBD1 is taken as the D call from the table, unchecked against the DNA. Including both end residues, the CDR3 is 12 amino acids long. Germline CDR1 and CDR2: SEHNR and FQNEAQ (reference sequence). Here the CDR3 reads CASSLVGGPPGL.

This clonotype came up a few times. The CDR3 sequence: CASTVFNQPQHF. The DNA of the CDR3 is TGTGCCAGCACCGTGTTCAATCAGCCCCAGCATTTT. V is TRBV9 and J is TRBJ1-5; D gene unclear. Trimming cost V 6 bases and J 3 bases, with 7 bases left between them. The germline V gene has CDR1 SGDLS and CDR2 YYNGEE. This CDR3 region has 12 residues.

This chain joins TRBV29-1 and TRBJ1-2; 7 bases align to TRBD1. The CDR3 totals 12 residues. Germline trimming cut 6 bases from V and 4 bases from J; bases unmatched to any gene: 5. Germline CDR1 SQVTM, CDR2 ANQGSEA. CDR3 protein: CSVEGQTYGYTF. The CDR3 coding sequence is TGCAGCGTGGAGGGACAGACCTATGGCTACACCTTC.

The V gene is TRBV19, the J gene TRBJ2-1; no reliable D call. Germline loops: CDR1 LNHDA, CDR2 SQIVND (reference sequence). The CDR3 runs to 17 residues. V was trimmed by 0 bases and J by 7 bases, leaving 19 bases between them. The CDR3 reads CASSIDLPGHRSNEQFF. CDR3 nucleotides: TGTGCCAGTAGTATAGACCTCCCGGGCCATAGATCGAATGAGCAGTTCTTC.

V and J are TRBV4-3 and TRBJ2-1; D remains unclear. CDR1 and CDR2 (germline): LGHNA, YSLEER. The V and J ends lost 6 bases and 0 bases respectively, with 12 bases between them. This CDR3 comprises 15 residues. The CDR3 DNA reads TGCGCCAGCAGTGTGGCCGCCACCTCCTACAATGAGCAGTTCTTC. Protein: CASSVAATSYNEQFF.

Points on this clonotype: The germline gene is not matched at one end of the junction; a read error may be the cause. The CDR3 DNA is TGTGTCAGCAGTATTATATCTGGGGGGCAGAGGTACGAGCAGTACTTC. Translating it yields CVSSIISGGQRYEQYF. The rearrangement joins TRBV28 to TRBJ2-7, with D perhaps TRBD1 or TRBD2 (6 bases each). This CDR3 is built from 16 residues. The germline V gene encodes CDR1 MDHEN and CDR2 SYDVKM.

This chain links TRBV14 with TRBJ1-3, with unresolved D. This CDR3 has 16 amino acids. V lost 3 bases, J lost 0 bases, and 12 bases lay in between. The V gene's germline CDR1 is SGHDN and CDR2 FVKESK. CDR3 nucleotides: TGTGCCAGCAGCCATCTCGACTCTCTCTCTGGAAACACCATATATTTT. This translates into CASSHLDSLSGNTIYF.

This clonotype was counted between two and nine times. V is TRBV20-1 and J is TRBJ2-1, with TRBD1 identical over 10 bases. V was clipped by 3 bases and J by 4 bases; unmatched bases: 6. CDR3 size: 15 residues. Germline-derived CDR1 and CDR2 are DFQATT and SNEGSKA (reference sequence). CDR3 protein: CSASHRDRGYNEQFF. As DNA, the CDR3 is TGCAGTGCTAGCCACCGGGACAGGGGATACAATGAGCAGTTCTTC.

This clonotype came up a few times. The rearrangement joins TRBV28 to TRBJ2-1, with 11 positions matching TRBD2. J was trimmed by 5 bases and V by 6 bases; bases with no gene match: 12. The CDR3 loop spans 17 amino acids. The V gene's germline CDR1 is MDHEN and CDR2 SYDVKM. This CDR3 reads CASRESRTSGPDNEQFF. The CDR3 nucleotides read TGTGCCAGCAGAGAATCCCGGACTAGCGGGCCGGACAATGAGCAGTTCTTC. Full variable domain (rest looked up from reference TRBV28 and TRBJ2-1): DVKVTQSSRYLVKRTGEKVFLECVQDMDHENMFWYRQDPGLGLRLIYFSYDVKMKEKGDIPEGYSVSREKKERFSLILESASTNQTSMYLCASRESRTSGPDNEQFFGPGTRLTVL.

This sequence joins TRBV2 and TRBJ1-1; no reliable D call. The CDR3 is made up of 11 amino acids. The germline CDR1 and CDR2 sequences are SNHLY and FYNNEI. Trimming took off 0 bases at V and 10 bases at J, with 6 bases between the two ends. The DNA for the CDR3 is TGTGCCAGCAGTGAAGCGCTTCGAGCTTTCTTT. It encodes CASSEALRAFF.

The chain employs TRBV6-2 or TRBV6-3 and TRBJ2-7; a possible D gene is TRBD1 (6 bases). Trimming shortened V by 6 bases and J by 2 bases, and 11 bases separated the two germline ends. The CDR3 has 13 amino acids. Germline V gene lookup returns CDR1 MNHEY and CDR2 SVGEGT. The DNA of the CDR3 is TGTGCCAGCAGGCCTGGACAGCCCTACGAGCAGTACTTC. This translates into CASRPGQPYEQYF.

This clonotype has a handful of counts. This chain joins TRBV29-1 and TRBJ1-2, with 10 bases matching TRBD1. J was trimmed by 6 bases and V by 6 bases; bases with no gene match: 1. Germline CDR1 and CDR2: SQVTM and ANQGSEA. This CDR3 comprises 11 residues. CDR3 DNA sequence: TGCAGCGTCGGACAGGGGGATGGCTACACCTTC. It translates to CSVGQGDGYTF.

This clonotype has ten or more counts. The chain uses TRBV10-3 and TRBJ1-6; 9 bases fit TRBD1. The CDR3 is 15 residues long. The V and J ends lost 2 bases and 9 bases, in that order; junction bases with no gene match: 5. Germline V lookup: CDR1 ENHRY, CDR2 SYGVKD. The CDR3 spells CAISEGQGFSSPLHF. For the CDR3, the DNA is TGTGCCATCAGTGAGGGACAGGGGTTTAGTTCACCCCTCCACTTT.

The chain employs TRBV29-1 and TRBJ2-6, with D hard to call. The CDR3 is made up of 13 amino acids. Trimming shortened V by 6 bases and J by 3 bases, and 9 bases separated the two germline ends. From germline, CDR1 is SQVTM and CDR2 ANQGSEA. The CDR3, as DNA: TGCAGCGTCGCCGCCCGTGGGGCCAACGTCCTGACTTTC. It encodes CSVAARGANVLTF.

The chain recombines TRBV2 with TRBJ2-1, with D tentatively TRBD2 (5 bases). CDR3 length: 12 residues. The V end lost 10 bases, the J end lost 3 bases, and 10 bases lay between the germline ends. CDR1 SNHLY and CDR2 FYNNEI come from the germline V gene. This CDR3 is CATNRDYNEQFF. CDR3 in DNA: TGTGCCACCAACCGGGACTACAATGAGCAGTTCTTC.

The table lists this clonotype with many counts. The V gene is TRBV27, the J gene TRBJ1-1, with a possible D match to TRBD1 (6 bases). Germline loops: CDR1 MNHEY, CDR2 SMNVEV (reference sequence). Between the trimmed V and J ends, which lost 0 bases and 7 bases, there was a span of 9 bases. This CDR3 contains 13 residues. For the CDR3, the DNA is TGTGCCAGCAGTTTATCGAAGGGGGTTGAAGCTTTCTTT. Amino acids: CASSLSKGVEAFF.